This section outlines one T cell receptor beta chain sequence together with its context. What it recognizes is unknown. The sample belongs to a study of long-term antiretroviral therapy in people with HIV. Looking at the study overall: A decade or so separates the oldest specimens from the later 2015 immediate-ART recommendation.

The CDR3 is 15 amino acids. Trimming shortened V by 0 bases and J by 2 bases, and 8 bases separated the two germline ends. The germline gives CDR1 MGHRA, CDR2 YSYEKL. Overall study results and limits: Blood collection from the mid-2000s to the late 2010s possibly occurred under older ART regimens. No data on ART adherence, viral resistance or therapy changes. Diversity remained lower than transplant donor controls, even though it increased after ART.

The immunoSEQ assay was v3.0, run at survey level. Repertoires were generated with immunoSEQ multiplex PCR, while TCRdb's copy carries only in-frame clones and drops some. Of 7,700 or so clones in the sample, around 85% were seen once. The material was unsorted PBMCs, obtained roughly 2.5 years before starting antiretroviral therapy. This sequence originates from a man aged 40-49 years with HIV. V gene TRBV4-1 combines with J gene TRBJ2-1, with D possibly being TRBD2 (5 bases). The CDR3 protein is CASSQDAGTYNEQFF. The CDR3 bases are TGCGCCAGCAGCCAAGATGCCGGGACCTACAATGAGCAGTTCTTC.